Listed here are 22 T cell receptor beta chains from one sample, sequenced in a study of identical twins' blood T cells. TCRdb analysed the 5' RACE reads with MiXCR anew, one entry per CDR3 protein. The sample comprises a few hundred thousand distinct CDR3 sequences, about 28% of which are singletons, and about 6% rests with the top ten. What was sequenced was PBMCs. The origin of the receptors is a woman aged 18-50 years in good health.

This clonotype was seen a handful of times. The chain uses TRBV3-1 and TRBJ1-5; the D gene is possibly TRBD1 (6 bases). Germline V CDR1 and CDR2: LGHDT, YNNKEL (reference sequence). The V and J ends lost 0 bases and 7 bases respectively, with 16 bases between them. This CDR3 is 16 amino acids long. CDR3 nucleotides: TGTGCCAGCAGCCAAGAAACCATAAGGGGGGGACAGCCCCAGCATTTT. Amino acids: CASSQETIRGGQPQHF.

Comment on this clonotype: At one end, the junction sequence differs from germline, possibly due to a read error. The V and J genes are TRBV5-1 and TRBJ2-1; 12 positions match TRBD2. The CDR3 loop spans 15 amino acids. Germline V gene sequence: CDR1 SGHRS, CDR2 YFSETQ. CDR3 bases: TGCGCCGGCAGCGTAACTAGCGGGGGGTACAATGAGCAGTTCTTC. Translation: CAGSVTSGGYNEQFF.

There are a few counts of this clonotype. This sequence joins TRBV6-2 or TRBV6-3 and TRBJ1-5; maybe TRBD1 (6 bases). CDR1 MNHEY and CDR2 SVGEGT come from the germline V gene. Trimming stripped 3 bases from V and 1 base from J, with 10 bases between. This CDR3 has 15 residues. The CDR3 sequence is CASSYNGGSNQPQHF. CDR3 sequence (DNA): TGTGCCAGCAGTTATAATGGGGGCAGCAATCAGCCCCAGCATTTT.

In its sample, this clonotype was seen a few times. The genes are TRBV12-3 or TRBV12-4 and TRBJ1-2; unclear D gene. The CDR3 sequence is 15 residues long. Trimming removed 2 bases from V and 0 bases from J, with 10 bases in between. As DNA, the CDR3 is TGTGCCAGCAGTTTATGGGCAGGTTCTAACTATGGCTACACCTTC. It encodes CASSLWAGSNYGYTF.

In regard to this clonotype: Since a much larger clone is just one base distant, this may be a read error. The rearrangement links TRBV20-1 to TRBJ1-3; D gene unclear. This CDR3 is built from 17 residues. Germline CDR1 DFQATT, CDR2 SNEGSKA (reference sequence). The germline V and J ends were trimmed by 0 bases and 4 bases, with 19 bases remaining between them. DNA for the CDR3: TGCAGTGCTAGAGATCCGAGCTGGCGGGCTCAAGGAAACACCATATATTTT. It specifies CSARDPSWRAQGNTIYF.

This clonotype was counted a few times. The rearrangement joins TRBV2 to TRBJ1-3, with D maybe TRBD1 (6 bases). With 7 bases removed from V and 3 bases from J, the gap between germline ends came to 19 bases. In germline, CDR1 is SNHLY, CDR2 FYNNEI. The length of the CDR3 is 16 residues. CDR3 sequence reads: CASNFQGPSSGNTIYF. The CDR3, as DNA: TGTGCCAGCAACTTCCAGGGGCCCTCGAGTGGAAACACCATATATTTT.

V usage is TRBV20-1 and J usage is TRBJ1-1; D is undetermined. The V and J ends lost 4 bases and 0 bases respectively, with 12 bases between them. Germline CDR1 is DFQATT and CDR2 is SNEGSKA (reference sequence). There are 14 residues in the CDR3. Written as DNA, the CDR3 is TGCAGTGCTACCAAAGGGTCCATGAACACTGAAGCTTTCTTT. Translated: CSATKGSMNTEAFF.

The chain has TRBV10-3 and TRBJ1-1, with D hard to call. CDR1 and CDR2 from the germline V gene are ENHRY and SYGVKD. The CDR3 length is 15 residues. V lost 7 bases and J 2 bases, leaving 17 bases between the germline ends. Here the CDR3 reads CAITSNAEVNTEAFF. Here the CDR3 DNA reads TGTGCCATCACCTCAAATGCAGAGGTCAACACTGAAGCTTTCTTT.

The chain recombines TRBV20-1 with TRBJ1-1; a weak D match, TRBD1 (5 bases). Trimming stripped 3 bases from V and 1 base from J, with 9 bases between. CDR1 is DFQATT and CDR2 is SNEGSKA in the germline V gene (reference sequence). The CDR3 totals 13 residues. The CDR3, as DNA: TGCAGTGCTAGGGGGCAGGCGAACACTGAAGCTTTCTTT. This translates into CSARGQANTEAFF.

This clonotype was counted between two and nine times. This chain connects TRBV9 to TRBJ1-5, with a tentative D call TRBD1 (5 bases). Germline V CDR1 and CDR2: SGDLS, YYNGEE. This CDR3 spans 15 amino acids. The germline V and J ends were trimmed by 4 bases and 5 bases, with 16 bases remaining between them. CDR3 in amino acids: CASSPSGGAYQPQHF. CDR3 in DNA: TGTGCCAGCAGCCCGTCCGGTGGGGCTTATCAGCCCCAGCATTTT.

CDR3 protein: CASSLDYYGYTF. The CDR3, as DNA: TGTGCCAGCAGCTTAGACTACTATGGCTACACCTTC. The rearrangement uses TRBV7-9 and TRBJ1-2; D is uncertain. V lost 1 base and J lost 3, with 3 bases in between. The CDR3 contains 12 residues. Germline V gene lookup returns CDR1 SEHNR and CDR2 FQNEAQ (reference sequence).

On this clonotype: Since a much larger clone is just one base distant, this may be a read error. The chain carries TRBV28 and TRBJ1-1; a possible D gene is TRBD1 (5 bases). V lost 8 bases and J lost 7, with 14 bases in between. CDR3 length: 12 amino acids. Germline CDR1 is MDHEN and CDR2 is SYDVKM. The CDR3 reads CASAGMPIEAFF. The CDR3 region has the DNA TGTGCCAGCGCAGGGATGCCCATTGAAGCTTTCTTT.

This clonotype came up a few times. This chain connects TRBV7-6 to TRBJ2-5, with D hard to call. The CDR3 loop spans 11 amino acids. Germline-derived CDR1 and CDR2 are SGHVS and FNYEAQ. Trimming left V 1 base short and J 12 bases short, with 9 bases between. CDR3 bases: TGTGCCAGCAGCTTAGATGTCGTGGAGTACTTC. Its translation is CASSLDVVEYF.

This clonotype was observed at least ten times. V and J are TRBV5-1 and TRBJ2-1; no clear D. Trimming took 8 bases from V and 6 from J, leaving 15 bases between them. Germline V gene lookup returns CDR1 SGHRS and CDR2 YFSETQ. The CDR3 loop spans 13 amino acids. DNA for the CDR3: TGCGCCAGTAACCCCGAGCCGGGCAATGAGCAGTTCTTC. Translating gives CASNPEPGNEQFF.

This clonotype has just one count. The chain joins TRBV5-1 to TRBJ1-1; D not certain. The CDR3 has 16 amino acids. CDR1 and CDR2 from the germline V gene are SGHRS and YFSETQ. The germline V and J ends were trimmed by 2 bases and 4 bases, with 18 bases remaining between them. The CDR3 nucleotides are TGCGCCAGCAGCTTACTGGACTCCCTATTCGGCACTGAAGCTTTCTTT. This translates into CASSLLDSLFGTEAFF.

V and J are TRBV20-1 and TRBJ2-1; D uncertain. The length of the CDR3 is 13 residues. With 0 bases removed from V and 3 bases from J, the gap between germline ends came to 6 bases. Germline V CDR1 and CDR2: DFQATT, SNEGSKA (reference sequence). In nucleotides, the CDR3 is TGCAGTGCTAGAGATCCTAGCTACAATGAGCAGTTCTTC. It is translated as CSARDPSYNEQFF.

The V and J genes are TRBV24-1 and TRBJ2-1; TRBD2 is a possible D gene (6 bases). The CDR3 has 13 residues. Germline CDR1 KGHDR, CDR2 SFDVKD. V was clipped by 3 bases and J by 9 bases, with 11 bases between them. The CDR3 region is CATSDPAGSEQFF. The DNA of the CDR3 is TGTGCCACCAGTGATCCCGCGGGGTCTGAGCAGTTCTTC.

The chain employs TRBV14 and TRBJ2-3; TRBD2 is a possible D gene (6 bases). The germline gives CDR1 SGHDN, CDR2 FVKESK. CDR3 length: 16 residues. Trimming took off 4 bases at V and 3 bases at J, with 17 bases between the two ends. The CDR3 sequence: CASSRGERGYTDTQYF. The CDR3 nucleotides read TGTGCCAGCAGCCGAGGGGAACGGGGGTATACAGATACGCAGTATTTT.

CDR3 bases: TGCGCCAGCAGCCAAGATCCCGTGGGGTTCGGCACAGATACGCAGTATTTT. This gives the protein CASSQDPVGFGTDTQYF. V is TRBV4-3 and J is TRBJ2-3; D unclear. This CDR3 region has 17 residues. The V and J ends lost 0 bases and 1 base respectively, with 14 bases between them. From germline, CDR1 is LGHNA and CDR2 YSLEER.

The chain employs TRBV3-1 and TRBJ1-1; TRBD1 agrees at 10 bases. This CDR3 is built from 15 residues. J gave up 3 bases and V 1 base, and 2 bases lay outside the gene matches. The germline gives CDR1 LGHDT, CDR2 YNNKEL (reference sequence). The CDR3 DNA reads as TGTGCCAGCAGCCAAGGGACAGGGGGGGACACTGAAGCTTTCTTT. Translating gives CASSQGTGGDTEAFF.

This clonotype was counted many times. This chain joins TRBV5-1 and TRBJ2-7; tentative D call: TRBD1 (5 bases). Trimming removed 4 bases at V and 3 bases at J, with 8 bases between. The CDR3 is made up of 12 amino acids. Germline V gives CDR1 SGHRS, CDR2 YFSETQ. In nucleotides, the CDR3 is TGCGCCAGCAGCGGTGACAGCTACGAGCAGTACTTC. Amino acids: CASSGDSYEQYF.

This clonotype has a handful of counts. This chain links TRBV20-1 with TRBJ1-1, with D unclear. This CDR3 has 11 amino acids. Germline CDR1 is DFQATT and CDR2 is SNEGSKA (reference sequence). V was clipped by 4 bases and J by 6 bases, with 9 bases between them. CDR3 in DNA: TGCAGTGCTAACCAGGTAGCTGAAGCTTTCTTT. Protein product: CSANQVAEAFF.